This T cell receptor beta chain was found in a study of blood T cell repertoires in COVID-19. Study in general: COVID-19 samples collected from the United States, Italy and Spain covered acute and convalescent phases. T cells, B-cell-depleted T cells, or PBMCs provided the cDNA or gDNA that served as material.

The CDR3 is 12 amino acids. The germline gives CDR1 MNHEY, CDR2 SMNVEV (reference sequence). V shed 6 bases and J 4 bases; nucleotides not matched to a gene: 2. This clone was counted between two and nine times. Original processing methods: Amplification with reference gene primers provided the estimates of nucleated cell counts. Profiling relied on immunoSEQ multiplex PCR, and the TCRdb table lists in-frame clones only, not all of them. For V, J and clone size, that table is used; D and trimming come from the DNA. In the table there are about 130,000 clones, roughly 86% of which are singletons. This sequence originates from a woman aged 60-75 years with acute or convalescent COVID-19. This sequence joins TRBV27 and TRBJ1-1; 7 bases are a match to TRBD1. Sequencing was carried out using peripheral blood. CDR3 loop: CASSRQGTEAFF. The CDR3 region has the DNA TGTGCCAGCAGCAGACAGGGCACTGAAGCTTTCTTT.